Sequencing of this T cell receptor beta chain was carried out in a study of shared clonotypes between healthy human individuals (dated by TCRdb to between 2020 and 2021). Looking at the study overall: The cohort comprised two women and a few men aged 18 to 49 years. Each donor's leukapheresis produced roughly between roughly 0.85 and 9.5 billion PBMCs. Per donor, three plates each were used for CD4 naive and CD4 memory, two for CD8 naive, and one for CD8 memory. To estimate repertoire size and how much clonotypes are shared between individuals, the study performed deep sequencing of blood TCR repertoires from a handful of healthy adults. To increase sequencing depth and limit assay-specific biases, TCR repertoire library preparation and sequencing were carried out by different laboratories using diverse techniques.

Turning to this clone: This clone's antigen is unknown. No qualities accompany the bases; no much larger clone lies one base away.

The trim is 6 bases for V and 8 bases for J, with a gap of 13 bases between the germline ends. The germline V gene encodes CDR1 MNHEY and CDR2 SMNVEV (reference sequence). The CDR3 starts with the cysteine, ends with the phenylalanine, and has 13 residues. Only the CDR3 part of the read is kept: 39 bases, read in frame from the first base. Using the deep immunoSEQ assay, multiplex PCR amplified TCR CDR3 regions from genomic DNA. Genomic DNA extracted from each cell subset was distributed evenly over all wells of several immunoSEQ 96-well plates, and each plate served as one replicate. For sorted subsets, around 200 ng genomic DNA, equal to 25,000 to 35,000 T cell genomes, was loaded into each replicate PCR. Purified libraries were quantified with a Qubit 3.0 fluorometer, sized on a Bioanalyzer 2100, and re-quantified with the KAPA Library Quantification kit. A separate single-read 150-cycle Illumina NextSeq 550 flow cell was used to sequence each immunoSEQ 96-well plate. The study's processing was this. The immunoSEQ output contained only junctional sequences without quality scores, so filtering could not match that applied to full-length reads. Sequences were annotated with PyIR, a Python wrapper for IgBLAST v1.9, using IMGT germline references to assign V/J genes and CDR3. Any read was removed if the V/J assignment was weak (E-value above 1e-6), the CDR3 was missing, or the read contained stop codons, out-of-frame junctions, or ambiguous translated residues. V3J clonotypes were defined as sequences sharing an identical inferred V gene, J gene, and CDR3 amino acid sequence. To compute the percentage overlap between repertoires, the number of shared unique clonotypes was divided by the size of the smaller repertoire. RTK rarefaction, the Chao1 estimator, and Recon v2.1 estimates of unobserved clonotypes were used to assess repertoire richness. OLGA was used to compute generation probabilities for all TCRbeta clonotypes that the gDNA method yielded from a handful of donors. Here the immuneACCESS table is served through TCRdb, limited to in-frame sequences with V and J called. Missing clones are a known gap in these copies; in checked studies unresolved V genes cover under half, and the rest lacks a known reason. For V, J and clone size, that table is used; D and trimming come from the DNA. The sample includes around 1.4 million clones, with approximately 98.5% observed a single time. In total, the top ten clones hold approximately 0.4% of the sample.

Results the study describes overall, beyond this receptor: When a few donors were compared, the shared fraction of clonotypes was 5% to 6.5% for naive CD4, around 4% for naive CD8, roughly 2.5% for memory CD4, and around 0.4% for memory CD8. Naive subsets generally had larger estimated clonotype richness than memory subsets. Sampling was limited to blood, and TCR repertoires in tissue likely differ from TCR repertoires in blood. Pairwise subsampling led to the expectation that sequencing depth would affect the degree of clonotype sharing among donors. Compared with non-shared clonotypes, clonotypes shared by all four sorted-subset donors had higher generation probabilities. Incomplete sequencing was indicated by rarefaction of sorted-subset datasets, despite the large sequencing depth. Because the study included a small number of donors, the genetic and exposure-history diversity represented was limited.

Donors were healthy HIV-negative adults with no recently reported acute infections or vaccinations. Only Caucasian adults living in Nashville, Tennessee, USA were represented among the donors. CD4+ T cells were enriched through magnetic negative selection, after which naive cells were positively selected on CD45RA and the remaining negative fraction served as the memory subset. Blood was collected by leukapheresis, and PBMCs were isolated by Ficoll-Histopaque density gradient centrifugation and then cryopreserved in liquid nitrogen vapor phase. Analytical flow cytometry was used to check the purity and quantity of every magnetically sorted T cell population. From each sorted fraction, genomic DNA was isolated and quantified by UV absorbance on a Nanodrop 2000c.

Specimen: naive CD4+ T cells sorted from blood. The cell subset or site label, read with the paper, signifies: CD45RA+ positively selected. The rearranged segments are TRBV27 and TRBJ1-4; there is no confident call for the D gene. This clonotype was obtained from a man younger than 45 in good health. The CDR3 is CASRSSGVEKLFF. The DNA reads as follows: TGTGCCAGCAGATCCTCGGGCGTCGAAAAACTGTTTTTT.